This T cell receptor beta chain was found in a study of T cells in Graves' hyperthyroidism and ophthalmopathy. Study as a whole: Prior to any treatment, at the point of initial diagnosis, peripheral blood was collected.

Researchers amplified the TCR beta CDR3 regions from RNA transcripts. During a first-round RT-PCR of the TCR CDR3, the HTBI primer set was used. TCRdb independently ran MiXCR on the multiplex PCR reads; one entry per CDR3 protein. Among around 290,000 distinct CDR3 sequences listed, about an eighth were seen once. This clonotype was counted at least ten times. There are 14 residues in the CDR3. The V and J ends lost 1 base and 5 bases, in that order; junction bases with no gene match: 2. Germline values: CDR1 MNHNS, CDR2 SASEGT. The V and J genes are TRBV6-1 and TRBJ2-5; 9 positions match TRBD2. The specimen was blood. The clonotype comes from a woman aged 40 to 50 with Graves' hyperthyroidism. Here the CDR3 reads CASSEGLAVETQYF. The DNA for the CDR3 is TGTGCCAGCAGTGAAGGACTAGCGGTGGAGACCCAGTACTTC.